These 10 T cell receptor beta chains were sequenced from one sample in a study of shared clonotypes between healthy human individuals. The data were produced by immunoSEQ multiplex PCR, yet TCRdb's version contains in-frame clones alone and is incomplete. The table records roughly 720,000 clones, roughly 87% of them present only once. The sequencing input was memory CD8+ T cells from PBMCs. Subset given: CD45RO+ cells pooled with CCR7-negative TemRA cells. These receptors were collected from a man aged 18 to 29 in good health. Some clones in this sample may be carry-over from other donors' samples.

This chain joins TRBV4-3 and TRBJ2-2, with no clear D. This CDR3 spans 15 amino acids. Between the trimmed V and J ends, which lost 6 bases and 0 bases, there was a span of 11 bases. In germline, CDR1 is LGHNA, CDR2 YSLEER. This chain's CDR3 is CASSTSSANTGELFF. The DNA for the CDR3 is TGCGCCAGCAGTACGTCCAGCGCGAACACCGGGGAGCTGTTTTTT.

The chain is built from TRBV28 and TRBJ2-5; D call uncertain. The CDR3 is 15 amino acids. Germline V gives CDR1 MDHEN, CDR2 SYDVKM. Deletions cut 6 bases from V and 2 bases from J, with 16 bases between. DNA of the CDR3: TGTGCCAGCAGGGCACGGAGTAGCTTTCAAGAGACCCAGTACTTC. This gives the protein CASRARSSFQETQYF.

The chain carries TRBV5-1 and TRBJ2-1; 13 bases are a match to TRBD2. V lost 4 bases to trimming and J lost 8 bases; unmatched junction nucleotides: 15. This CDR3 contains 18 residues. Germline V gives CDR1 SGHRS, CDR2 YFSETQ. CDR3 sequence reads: CASSPAALGLAGDDEQFF. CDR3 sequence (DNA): TGCGCCAGCAGCCCCGCCGCCCTAGGACTAGCGGGAGATGATGAGCAGTTCTTC. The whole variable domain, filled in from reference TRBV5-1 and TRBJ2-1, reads KAGVTQTPRYLIKTRGQQVTLSCSPISGHRSVSWYQQTPGQGLQFLFEYFSETQRNKGNFPGRFSGRQFSNSRSEMNVSTLELGDSALYLCASSPAALGLAGDDEQFFGPGTRLTVL.

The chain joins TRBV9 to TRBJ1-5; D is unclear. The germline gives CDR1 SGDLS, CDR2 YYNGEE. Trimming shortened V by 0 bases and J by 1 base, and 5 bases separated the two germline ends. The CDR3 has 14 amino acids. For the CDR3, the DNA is TGTGCCAGCAGCGTAGAGGGAAGCAATCAGCCCCAGCATTTT. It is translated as CASSVEGSNQPQHF.

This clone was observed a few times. DNA for the CDR3: TGTGCCAGCAAACCACAGGGGGCAAGCAATCAGCCCCAGCATTTT. Translation: CASKPQGASNQPQHF. V gene TRBV28 combines with J gene TRBJ1-5; 9 nucleotides line up with TRBD1. Germline V CDR1 and CDR2: MDHEN, SYDVKM. The CDR3 length is 15 residues. With 7 bases clipped from V and 1 base from J, the junction kept 5 bases outside the gene matches.

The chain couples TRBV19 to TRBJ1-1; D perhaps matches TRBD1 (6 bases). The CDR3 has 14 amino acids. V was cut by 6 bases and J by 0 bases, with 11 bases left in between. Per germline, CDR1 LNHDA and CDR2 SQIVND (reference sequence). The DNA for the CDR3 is TGTGCCAGTAGGTTTGGGGGGCTGAACACTGAAGCTTTCTTT. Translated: CASRFGGLNTEAFF. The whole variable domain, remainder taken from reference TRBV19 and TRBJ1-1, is DGGITQSPKYLFRKEGQNVTLSCEQNLNHDAMYWYRQDPGQGLRLIYYSQIVNDFQKGDIAEGYSVSREKKESFPLTVTSAQKNPTAFYLCASRFGGLNTEAFFGQGTRLTVV.

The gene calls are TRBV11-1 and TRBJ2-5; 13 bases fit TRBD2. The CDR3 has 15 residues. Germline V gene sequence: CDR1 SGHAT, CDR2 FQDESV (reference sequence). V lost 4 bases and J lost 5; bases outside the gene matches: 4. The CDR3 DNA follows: TGTGCCAGCAGCTGGACTAGCGGGAGATTGGAGACCCAGTACTTC. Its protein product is CASSWTSGRLETQYF. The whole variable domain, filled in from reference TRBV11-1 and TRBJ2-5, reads EAEVAQSPRYKITEKSQAVAFWCDPISGHATLYWYRQILGQGPELLVQFQDESVVDDSQLPKDRFSAERLKGVDSTLKIQPAELGDSAMYLCASSWTSGRLETQYFGPGTRLLVL.

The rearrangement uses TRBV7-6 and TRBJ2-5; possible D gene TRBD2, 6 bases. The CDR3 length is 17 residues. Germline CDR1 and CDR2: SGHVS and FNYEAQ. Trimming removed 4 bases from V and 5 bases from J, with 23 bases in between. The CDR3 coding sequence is TGTGCCAGCAGCTACGGCCCGATAGGGGCCGGGGGTGAGACCCAGTACTTC. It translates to CASSYGPIGAGGETQYF.

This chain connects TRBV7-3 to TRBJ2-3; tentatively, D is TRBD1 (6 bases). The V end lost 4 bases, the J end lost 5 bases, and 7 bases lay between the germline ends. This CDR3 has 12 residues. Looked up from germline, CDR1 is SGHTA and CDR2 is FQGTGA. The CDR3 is CASSSGQDTQYF. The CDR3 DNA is TGTGCCAGCAGCTCGGGACAAGATACGCAGTATTTT. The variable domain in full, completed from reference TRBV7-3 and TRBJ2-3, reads GAGVSQTPSNKVTEKGKYVELRCDPISGHTALYWYRQSLGQGPEFLIYFQGTGAADDSGLPNDRFFAVRPEGSVSTLKIQRTERGDSAVYLCASSSGQDTQYFGPGTRLTVL.

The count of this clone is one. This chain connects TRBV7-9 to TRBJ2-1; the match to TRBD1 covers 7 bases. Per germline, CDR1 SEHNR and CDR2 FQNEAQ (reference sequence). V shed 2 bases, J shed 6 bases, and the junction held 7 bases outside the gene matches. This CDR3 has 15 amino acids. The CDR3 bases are TGTGCCAGCAGCTTAAGGGACAGCTCCGGCAATGAGCAGTTCTTC. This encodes CASSLRDSSGNEQFF.